This T cell receptor beta chain was documented in a study of T cells in Graves' hyperthyroidism and ophthalmopathy (dated by TCRdb to between 2019 and 2020). A note on the overall study: Peripheral blood was sampled at the time of initial diagnosis, prior to any treatment. Prospective prediction of ophthalmopathy was tested in an independent validation cohort of some 19 hyperthyroidism patients and 15 to 17 patients who later progressed to ophthalmopathy. A discovery cohort of about 96 patients, roughly 45 with Graves' ophthalmopathy and 55 to 60 with stable Graves' hyperthyroidism, was used to find distinguishing TCR V-J signatures. Once sampling was done, hyperthyroidism patients were given methimazole at a starting dose of 30 mg daily, whereas ophthalmopathy patients were given high-dose intravenous methylprednisolone. The roughly 90 discovery patients were divided at random into training and test sets in a 7:3 ratio. In addition, the study compared T-cell repertoires in thyroid tissue and in blood from six Graves' hyperthyroidism patients. The paper reports TCR Vbeta CDR3 sequencing of roughly 140 peripheral blood samples: approximately 41 ophthalmopathy, around 80 hyperthyroidism and some 17 progressor patients.

This clonotype has just a few counts. No cognate antigen has been identified for it. No much larger clonotype is one base removed from it; base qualities were not supplied. Germline trimming amounts to 0 bases on V and 1 base on J, with 5 as the count of junction bases outside the gene matches. The CDR1 and CDR2 encoded by the germline V gene are SGDLS and YYNGEE. The CDR3 covers 17 residues, taking in both the cysteine and the phenylalanine. Here the CDR3 DNA is all that survives: 51 bases in frame from base 1. Ophthalmopathy patients had moderately to severely active disease, with a Clinical Activity Score of 3 or more, a NOSPECS grade of 4 or more, and a disease duration of less than 3 months. Patients with uncontrolled infections, other autoimmune diseases, pregnancy or lactation were excluded. Diagnoses relied on clinical symptoms, serum thyroxine and TRAb, thyroid ultrasound and orbital computed tomography. Ficoll-Paque density gradient centrifugation was used to isolate PBMCs from 8 to 10 ml of fresh peripheral blood. Total RNA was extracted using Trizol reagent, and RNA quality was assessed on an Agilent 2100 Bioanalyzer.

Overall study results and their limits: No statistical method was used to fix the sample size in advance, and group allocation was not hidden from the investigators. Blood samples also contained most of the expanded thyroid clonotypes (frequency above 0.001), which suggests that blood repertoires may reflect thyroid immune responses. In validation, the model predicted progression to ophthalmopathy with 65% to 71% sensitivity and approximately 72% specificity, a median of 6.5 months before onset. A model built on a 13 V-J signature distinguished ophthalmopathy from stable hyperthyroidism, reaching approximately 89% sensitivity and approximately 83% specificity in cross-validation and 80%/75% in testing.

Amplification of TCR beta CDR3 regions was carried out from RNA transcripts. The TCR CDR3 was subjected to a first round of RT-PCR using the HTBI primer set and the Qiagen OneStep RT-PCR kit. The libraries were constructed in a second round of multiplex PCR and then size-selected and purified. The libraries were sequenced on an Illumina HiSeq2000 using paired-end 100 bp reads. Per the original workflow: SOAPnuke was used to process the raw data, removing reads that contained adapters or uncalled bases, had a mean Phred below 15, or lacked an exact match to the constant primer or identifier. High-quality paired reads were merged using COPE v1.2.5, and each unique nucleotide sequence was defined as a clonotype. MiTCR v1.1 was used to align clonotypes to the IMGT TRBV, TRBD and TRBJ reference segments. The analysis was restricted to V-J combinations with a frequency above 0.0001, which together covered roughly 99% of the repertoires. A TCS score was defined as the ratio between F50 (clonal expansion) and ExV (chaos), using BLOSUM62-based TCRdist between CDR3 peptides within each V-J. Welch's t-statistics and random forest reduced fewer than 550 V-J features to 13, which were used in a naive Bayes classifier (R e1071). TCRdb itself trimmed the public reads at Q25 with fastp, ran MiXCR and retained productive beta chains. Rows are unified per CDR3 protein, each entry keeping the most common DNA and genes. These V and J calls derive from TCRdb rather than the authors' analysis. A total of about 500,000 distinct CDR3 sequences appear in this sample, more than 15% of them only once. In total, the top ten clones hold around 32% of the sample.

Source material: blood. The sequence derives from a woman aged 25 to 39 with Graves' ophthalmopathy. The rearrangement combines TRBV9 with TRBJ2-5; 11 central bases correspond to TRBD2. DNA sequence: TGTGCCAGCAGCGTAGCGCTAGCGGGGGGCCTCCAAGAGACCCAGTACTTC. The resulting protein is CASSVALAGGLQETQYF.